This TCR beta chain was retrieved from a study of metastatic and nonmetastatic thyroid tumors. Turning to the study itself: Malignant thyroid and benign thyroid patients provided blood and tumor or nodule tissue whose repertoires were compared.

This clone has ten or more counts. The CDR3 sequence is 14 residues long. The V gene's germline CDR1 is SGHTA and CDR2 FQGNSA. Trimming took 1 base from V and 4 from J, leaving 10 bases between them. TCRdb reprocessed the PCR reads using MiXCR. The table lists fewer than 40,000 clones, approximately 18% of them singletons. Each patient went into thyroid surgery without having received any treatment. V usage is TRBV7-2 and J usage is TRBJ2-5; D is undetermined. The sequence was collected from a male donor with papillary thyroid cancer or a benign thyroid nodule (not recorded which). Some clones in this sample may be carry-over from other donors' samples. The material sequenced was blood. CDR3: CASSLGPTAETQYF. In DNA form, the CDR3 reads TGTGCCAGCAGCTTAGGTCCTACGGCAGAGACCCAGTACTTC.